Below are 5 T cell receptor beta chains sequenced from a single sample in a study of early T cells in non-severe SARS-CoV-2 infection. MiXCR, run by TCRdb on the 5' RACE reads, gives a single entry per CDR3 protein. The sample shows some 64,000 distinct CDR3 sequences, roughly 10% of them seen only once. The sample consisted of whole blood, taken at baseline. Receptors originate from an adult who was a healthcare worker with PCR-confirmed SARS-CoV-2 infection or an uninfected control (not recorded which).

This clonotype was detected many times. This chain joins TRBV6-2 or TRBV6-3 and TRBJ1-2; 8 nucleotides agree with TRBD1. This CDR3 is built from 12 residues. Germline-derived CDR1 and CDR2 are MNHEY and SVGEGT. Trimming removed 2 bases from V and 7 bases from J; junction bases left unmatched: 0. CDR3 in DNA: TGTGCCAGCAGTTACGGGACAGGTGGCTACACCTTC. Translation: CASSYGTGGYTF.

V is TRBV24-1 and J is TRBJ2-1; no clear D. The germline V gene has CDR1 KGHDR and CDR2 SFDVKD. Trimming took off 4 bases at V and 8 bases at J, with 14 bases between the two ends. The CDR3 is made up of 14 amino acids. The chain's CDR3 is CATSDTRTSDEQFF. CDR3 nucleotides: TGTGCCACCAGTGACACCCGGACGTCGGATGAGCAGTTCTTC.

This clonotype has ten or more counts. This CDR3 is CASRWSGSYEQYF. The CDR3 DNA is TGTGCCTCACGGTGGAGCGGGAGTTACGAGCAGTACTTC. This chain links TRBV6-2 or TRBV6-3 with TRBJ2-7; 8 bases are shared with TRBD2. Germline V gene data show CDR1 as MNHEY and CDR2 as SVGEGT. V lost 11 bases and J lost 4; bases outside the gene matches: 10. CDR3 length: 13 residues.

The J gene is TRBJ2-6, the V gene TRBV7-9; D is ambiguous. Germline CDR1 reads SEHNR; CDR2 reads FQNEAQ (reference sequence). The length of the CDR3 is 13 residues. V lost 5 bases to trimming and J lost 5 bases, with 7 bases between them. This chain's CDR3 is CASSPRRANVLTF. CDR3 nucleotide sequence: TGTGCCAGCAGCCCTCGGAGGGCCAACGTCCTGACTTTC. Using reference TRBV7-9 and TRBJ2-6 for the parts outside the CDR3, the full variable domain is DTGVSQNPRHKITKRGQNVTFRCDPISEHNRLYWYRQTLGQGPEFLTYFQNEAQLEKSRLLSDRFSAERPKGSFSTLEIQRTEQGDSAMYLCASSPRRANVLTFGAGSRLTVL.

The V call is TRBV19, the J call TRBJ1-5, with D hard to call. The CDR3 has 14 residues. CDR1 and CDR2 from the germline V gene are LNHDA and SQIVND (reference sequence). V gave up 4 bases and J gave up 4 bases, with 11 bases separating them. The CDR3 DNA follows: TGTGCCAGTAGTAGAGTAGAAAGAAATCAGCCCCAGCATTTT. Protein: CASSRVERNQPQHF.